The rows below give T cell receptor beta chains drawn from one sample of a study of T cells in Graves' hyperthyroidism and ophthalmopathy. In TCRdb, the multiplex PCR reads were re-called with MiXCR into one record per CDR3 protein. Here the sample spans 300,000 to 450,000 distinct CDR3 sequences, 20% to 25% being singletons. Sequencing was performed on blood. The receptor set was obtained from a man in his fifties with Graves' hyperthyroidism. Both conserved end residues are part of each CDR3. Fields, in order: clone size, D gene, V gene, J gene, CDR3 DNA, CDR3 protein. D genes are given only for firm matches. Size values are once, few and many counts, or a class for expanded clones, and some rows have none.

>NA|TRBD1|TRBV9|TRBJ2-7
TGTGCCAGCAGCGTAGGGACAGGGCGCAGCGAGCAGTACTTC
CASSVGTGRSEQYF
>few|NA|TRBV6-2/TRBV6-3|TRBJ2-3
TGTGCCAGCTCGGAGGACGGAAAGGGCACAGATACGCAGTATTTT
CASSEDGKGTDTQYF
>NA|TRBD1|TRBV7-3|TRBJ2-3
TGTGCCAGCAGCCCGCAGGGGGCGCGTTCTAATACGCAGTATTTT
CASSPQGARSNTQYF
>many|NA|TRBV28|TRBJ2-7
TGTGCCAGCAGTTTAGCGGGGACCACGAGGGAGCAGTACTTC
CASSLAGTTREQYF
>NA|NA|TRBV28|TRBJ2-7
TGTGCCATCGGGACTCTCGAGCAGTACTTC
CAIGTLEQYF
>many|NA|TRBV3-1|TRBJ2-1
TGTGCCAGCAGCCAAGTGTGGGAGCAGTTCTTC
CASSQVWEQFF
>NA|NA|TRBV30|TRBJ2-7
TGTGCCTGGACCTCGACAGCCCGCAATTACGAGCAGTACTTC
CAWTSTARNYEQYF
>NA|NA|TRBV11-1|TRBJ2-5
TGTGCCAGCAGACCCTTGAGCCAAGAGACCCAGTACTTC
CASRPLSQETQYF
>many|NA|TRBV20-1|TRBJ2-7
TGCAGTGCTAGCGGGAGTGGAGACGAGCAGTACTTC
CSASGSGDEQYF
>few|NA|TRBV20-1|TRBJ2-2
TGCAGTGTAGAGGGCGGCGGGGAGCTGTTTTTT
CSVEGGGELFF
>few|NA|TRBV9|TRBJ2-2
TGTGCCAGCAGCGTAGTGGAGGCTCCCGGGGAGCTGTTTTTT
CASSVVEAPGELFF
>many|NA|TRBV27|TRBJ2-7
TGTGCCAGCAGTCCGAACAAGGGGTACGAGCAGTACTTC
CASSPNKGYEQYF
>few|TRBD2|TRBV19|TRBJ2-2
TGTGCCAGTAGTCCCCGTCCCGGGACTAGCCGCACCGGGGAGCTGTTTTTT
CASSPRPGTSRTGELFF
>NA|TRBD1|TRBV7-3|TRBJ1-2
TGTGCCAGCAGCTTAGGGGACAGGTCCGGCTACACCTTC
CASSLGDRSGYTF
>few|TRBD1|TRBV11-2|TRBJ2-3
TGTGCCAGCAGCTTAAGGGACAGGGGGCGCCTAGATACGCAGTATTTT
CASSLRDRGRLDTQYF
>few|NA|TRBV4-1|TRBJ2-7
TGCGCCAGCAGCCAAGATCCCCAATACTACGGAGAGCAGTACTTC
CASSQDPQYYGEQYF
>many|NA|TRBV10-3|TRBJ2-1
TGTGCCATCAGTCACAGCGGGACAGCCACCTACAATGAGCAGTTCTTC
CAISHSGTATYNEQFF
>NA|TRBD2|TRBV20-1|TRBJ2-3
TGCAGTGCTCAACTAGCGGGGGCTACGCAGTATTTT
CSAQLAGATQYF
>NA|NA|TRBV12-5|TRBJ2-7
TGTGCTAGTGGTTTGACACGGGAGAACCACGAGCAGTACTTC
CASGLTRENHEQYF
>many|NA|TRBV6-1|TRBJ2-2
TGTGCCAGCAGTGAGAGGTTTCGGACAGACGCGAACACCGGGGAGCTGTTTTTT
CASSERFRTDANTGELFF
>many|NA|TRBV18|TRBJ1-2
TGTGCCAGCTCACCTGGGGATGGCTACACCTTC
CASSPGDGYTF